The 5 T cell receptor beta chains presented below share a single source sample, sequenced in a study of blood T cell repertoires in COVID-19 (dated by TCRdb to the early 2020s). Library preparation used the immunoSEQ multiplex PCR assay. The immuneACCESS repertoire file appears here via TCRdb, limited to in-frame rearrangements. These files lack a portion of the clones; in checked studies, under half of the deficit traces to unresolved V genes, and the cause of the others is not known. The sample profile shows some 51,000 clones; approximately 92% of them were found once. Of the sample, roughly an eighth is held by the ten largest clones. The sample consisted of peripheral blood. The origin of the receptors is a human donor with active COVID-19. The donor label of this sample is uncertain.

The rearrangement joins TRBV24-1 to TRBJ2-7, with D possibly TRBD2 on 5 matching bases. Trimming removed 3 bases at V and 2 bases at J, with 10 bases between. The CDR3 sequence is 14 residues long. CDR1 and CDR2 from the germline V gene are KGHDR and SFDVKD. CDR3 sequence reads: CATSDPSRAYEQYF. CDR3 in DNA: TGTGCCACCAGTGATCCCTCGAGGGCCTACGAGCAGTACTTC.

The chain is built from TRBV9 and TRBJ2-1; D remains unclear. In germline, CDR1 is SGDLS, CDR2 YYNGEE. This CDR3 has 16 residues. V shed 4 bases and J shed 1 base, with 15 bases lying between them. CDR3 sequence (DNA): TGTGCCAGCAGCTTGTATCCCTTTGAGTCCTACAATGAGCAGTTCTTC. Protein sequence: CASSLYPFESYNEQFF.

V is TRBV5-1 and J is TRBJ2-7; 7 bases match TRBD1. CDR1 and CDR2 (germline): SGHRS, YFSETQ. The CDR3 sequence is 14 residues long. V shed 2 bases, J shed 0 bases, and the junction held 2 bases outside the gene matches. The CDR3 coding sequence is TGCGCCAGCAGCTTTGGGACAGCCTCCTACGAGCAGTACTTC. Protein: CASSFGTASYEQYF.

The chain carries TRBV5-6 and TRBJ1-5; D is ambiguous. V lost 9 bases, J lost 9 bases, and 13 bases lay in between. The CDR3 runs 11 residues. The germline V gene encodes CDR1 SGHDT and CDR2 YYEEEE. CDR3 protein: CATYRSRPQHF. The DNA for the CDR3 is TGTGCCACCTACCGGAGCAGGCCCCAGCATTTT.

This clone occurred once. The V gene is TRBV27, the J gene TRBJ2-1, with D maybe TRBD2 (6 bases). This CDR3 spans 17 amino acids. The germline CDR1 and CDR2 sequences are MNHEY and SMNVEV (reference sequence). The germline V and J ends were trimmed by 0 bases and 3 bases, with 15 bases remaining between them. CDR3 bases: TGTGCCAGCAGTTTATCAGGAAGGACTAATAACTACAATGAGCAGTTCTTC. Amino acid sequence: CASSLSGRTNNYNEQFF.